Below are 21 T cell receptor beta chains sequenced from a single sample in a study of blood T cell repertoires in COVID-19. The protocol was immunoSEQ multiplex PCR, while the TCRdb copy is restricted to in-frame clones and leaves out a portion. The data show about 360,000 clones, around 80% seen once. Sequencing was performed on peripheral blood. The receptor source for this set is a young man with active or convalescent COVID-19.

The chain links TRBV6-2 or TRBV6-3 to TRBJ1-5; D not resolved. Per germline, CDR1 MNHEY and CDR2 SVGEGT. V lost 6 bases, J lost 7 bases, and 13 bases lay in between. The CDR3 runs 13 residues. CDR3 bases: TGTGCCAGCAGCGGGAGGTGGGGACAGCCCCAGCATTTT. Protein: CASSGRWGQPQHF.

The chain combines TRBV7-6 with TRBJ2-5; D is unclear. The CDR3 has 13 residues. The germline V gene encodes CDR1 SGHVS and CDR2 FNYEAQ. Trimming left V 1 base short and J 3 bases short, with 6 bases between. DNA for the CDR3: TGTGCCAGCAGCTTAGGCGAGGAAGAGACCCAGTACTTC. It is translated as CASSLGEEETQYF.

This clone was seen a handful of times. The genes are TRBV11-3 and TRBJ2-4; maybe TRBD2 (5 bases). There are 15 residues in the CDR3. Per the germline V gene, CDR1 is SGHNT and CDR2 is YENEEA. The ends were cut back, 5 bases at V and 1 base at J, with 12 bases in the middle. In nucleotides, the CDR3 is TGTGCCAGCAGCCCGCGAGGGCCGGCCAAAAACATTCAGTACTTC. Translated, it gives CASSPRGPAKNIQYF.

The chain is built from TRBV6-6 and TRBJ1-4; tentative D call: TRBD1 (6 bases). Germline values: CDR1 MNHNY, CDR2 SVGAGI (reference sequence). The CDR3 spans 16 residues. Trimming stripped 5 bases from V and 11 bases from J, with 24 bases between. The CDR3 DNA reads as TGTGCCAGCAGTCGAAACGGGGAGGGAGAGGGGGGGAAACTGTTTTTT. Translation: CASSRNGEGEGGKLFF.

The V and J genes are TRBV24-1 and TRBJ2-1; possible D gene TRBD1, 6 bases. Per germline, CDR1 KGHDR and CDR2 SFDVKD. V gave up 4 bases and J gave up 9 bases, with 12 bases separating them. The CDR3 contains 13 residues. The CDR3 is CATSELTRGEQFF. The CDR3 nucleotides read TGTGCCACCAGTGAATTGACCAGGGGTGAGCAGTTCTTC.

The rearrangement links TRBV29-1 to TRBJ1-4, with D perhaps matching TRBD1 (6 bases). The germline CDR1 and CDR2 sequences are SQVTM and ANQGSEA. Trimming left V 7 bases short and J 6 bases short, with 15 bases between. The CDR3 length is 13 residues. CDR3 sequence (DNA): TGCAGCGCACAGGGACCACTAGATGAAAAACTGTTTTTT. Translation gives CSAQGPLDEKLFF.

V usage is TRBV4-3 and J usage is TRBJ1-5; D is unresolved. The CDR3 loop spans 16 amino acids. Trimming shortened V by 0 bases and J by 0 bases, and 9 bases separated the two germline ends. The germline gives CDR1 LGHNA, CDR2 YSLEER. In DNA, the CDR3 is TGCGCCAGCAGCCAAGATCTTGCGGTTAGCAATCAGCCCCAGCATTTT. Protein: CASSQDLAVSNQPQHF.

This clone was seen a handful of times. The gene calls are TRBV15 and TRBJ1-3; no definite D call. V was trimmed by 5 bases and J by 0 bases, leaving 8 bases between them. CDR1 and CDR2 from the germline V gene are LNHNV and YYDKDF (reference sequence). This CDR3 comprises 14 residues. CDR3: CATSSISSGNTIYF. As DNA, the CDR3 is TGTGCCACCAGCTCTATTAGCTCTGGAAACACCATATATTTT.

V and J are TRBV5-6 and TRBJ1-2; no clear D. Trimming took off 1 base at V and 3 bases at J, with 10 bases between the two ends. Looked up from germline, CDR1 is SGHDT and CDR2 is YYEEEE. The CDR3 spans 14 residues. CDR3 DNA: TGTGCCAGCAGCTTGCTGGGCGGGGACTATGGCTACACCTTC. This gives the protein CASSLLGGDYGYTF.

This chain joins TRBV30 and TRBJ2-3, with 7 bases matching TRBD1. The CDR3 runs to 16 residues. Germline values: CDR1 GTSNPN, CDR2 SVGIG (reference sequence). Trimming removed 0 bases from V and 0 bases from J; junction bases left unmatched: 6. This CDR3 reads CAWSVGTATSTDTQYF. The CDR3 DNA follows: TGTGCCTGGAGTGTGGGGACAGCAACTAGCACAGATACGCAGTATTTT.

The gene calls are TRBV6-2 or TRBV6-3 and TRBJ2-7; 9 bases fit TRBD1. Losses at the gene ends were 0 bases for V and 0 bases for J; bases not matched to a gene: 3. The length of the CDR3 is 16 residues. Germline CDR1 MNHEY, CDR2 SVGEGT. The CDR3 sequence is CASSYSGTGNSYEQYF. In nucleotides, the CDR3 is TGTGCCAGCAGTTACTCCGGGACAGGGAACTCCTACGAGCAGTACTTC.

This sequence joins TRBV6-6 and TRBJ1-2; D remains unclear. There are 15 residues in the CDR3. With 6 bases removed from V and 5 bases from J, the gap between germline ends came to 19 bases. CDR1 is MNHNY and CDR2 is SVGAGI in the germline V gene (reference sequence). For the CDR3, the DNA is TGTGCCAGCAGCTCAGCTGAGCATTCGGGGTATGGCTACACCTTC. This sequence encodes CASSSAEHSGYGYTF.

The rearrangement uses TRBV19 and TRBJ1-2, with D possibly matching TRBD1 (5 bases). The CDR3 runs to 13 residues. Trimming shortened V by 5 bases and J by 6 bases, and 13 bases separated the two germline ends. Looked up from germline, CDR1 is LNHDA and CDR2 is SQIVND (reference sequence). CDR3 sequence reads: CASSALGADGYTF. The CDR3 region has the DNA TGTGCCAGTAGTGCCCTAGGGGCTGATGGCTACACCTTC. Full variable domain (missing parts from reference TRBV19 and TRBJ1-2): DGGITQSPKYLFRKEGQNVTLSCEQNLNHDAMYWYRQDPGQGLRLIYYSQIVNDFQKGDIAEGYSVSREKKESFPLTVTSAQKNPTAFYLCASSALGADGYTFGSGTRLTVV.

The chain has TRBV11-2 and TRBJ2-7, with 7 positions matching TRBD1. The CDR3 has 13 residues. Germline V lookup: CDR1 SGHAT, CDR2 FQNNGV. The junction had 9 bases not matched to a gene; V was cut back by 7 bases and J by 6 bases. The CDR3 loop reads CASTLQGLGEQYF. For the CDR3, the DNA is TGTGCCAGCACATTACAGGGGTTGGGCGAGCAGTACTTC. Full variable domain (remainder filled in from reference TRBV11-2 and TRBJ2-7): EAGVAQSPRYKIIEKRQSVAFWCNPISGHATLYWYQQILGQGPKLLIQFQNNGVVDDSQLPKDRFSAERLKGVDSTLKIQPAKLEDSAVYLCASTLQGLGEQYFGPGTRLTVT.

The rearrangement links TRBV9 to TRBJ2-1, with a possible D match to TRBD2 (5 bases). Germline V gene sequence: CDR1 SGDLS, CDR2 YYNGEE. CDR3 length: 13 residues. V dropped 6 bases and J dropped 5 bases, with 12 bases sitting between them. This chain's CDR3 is CASTRGTDNEQFF. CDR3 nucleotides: TGTGCCAGCACCCGGGGTACGGACAATGAGCAGTTCTTC.

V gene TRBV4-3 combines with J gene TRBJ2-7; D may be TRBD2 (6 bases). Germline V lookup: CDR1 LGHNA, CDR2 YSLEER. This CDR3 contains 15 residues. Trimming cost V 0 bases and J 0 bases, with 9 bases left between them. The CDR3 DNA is TGCGCCAGCAGCCAAGATCGGGGGTTCTCCTACGAGCAGTACTTC. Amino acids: CASSQDRGFSYEQYF.

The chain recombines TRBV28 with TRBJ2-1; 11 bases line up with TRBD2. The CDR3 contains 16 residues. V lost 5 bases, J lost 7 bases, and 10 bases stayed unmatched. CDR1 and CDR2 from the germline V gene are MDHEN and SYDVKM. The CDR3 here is CASSVLLAGGVNEQFF. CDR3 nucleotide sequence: TGTGCCAGCAGTGTGCTTCTAGCGGGAGGAGTAAATGAGCAGTTCTTC.

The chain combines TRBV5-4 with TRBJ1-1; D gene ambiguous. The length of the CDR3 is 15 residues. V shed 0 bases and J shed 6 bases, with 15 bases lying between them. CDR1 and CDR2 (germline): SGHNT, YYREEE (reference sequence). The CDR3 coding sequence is TGTGCCAGCAGCTTGGAGGCTCCCCTCGGGGCTGAAGCTTTCTTT. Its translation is CASSLEAPLGAEAFF.

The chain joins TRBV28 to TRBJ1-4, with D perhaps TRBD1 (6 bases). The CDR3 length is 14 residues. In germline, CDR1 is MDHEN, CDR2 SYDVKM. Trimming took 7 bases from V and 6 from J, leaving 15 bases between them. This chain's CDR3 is CASTLRGGDEKLFF. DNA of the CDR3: TGTGCCAGCACCCTGCGTGGGGGCGATGAAAAACTGTTTTTT.

The CDR3 region has the DNA TGTGCCAGCAGCCAAGAGGCTAGCGGGGAGGAGCAGTTCTTC. Its translation is CASSQEASGEEQFF. The rearrangement uses TRBV3-1 (or the pseudogene TRBV3-2) and TRBJ2-1; 9 bases are shared with TRBD2. J was trimmed by 10 bases and V by 0 bases; bases with no gene match: 4. Germline V gene data show CDR1 as LGHDT and CDR2 as YNNKEL (reference sequence). The CDR3 contains 14 residues.

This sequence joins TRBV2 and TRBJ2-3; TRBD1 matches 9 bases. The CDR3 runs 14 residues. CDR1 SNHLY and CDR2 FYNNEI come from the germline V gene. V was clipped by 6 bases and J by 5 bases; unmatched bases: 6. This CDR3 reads CASRGQGKGDTQYF. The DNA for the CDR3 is TGTGCCAGCAGGGGACAGGGAAAGGGAGATACGCAGTATTTT.